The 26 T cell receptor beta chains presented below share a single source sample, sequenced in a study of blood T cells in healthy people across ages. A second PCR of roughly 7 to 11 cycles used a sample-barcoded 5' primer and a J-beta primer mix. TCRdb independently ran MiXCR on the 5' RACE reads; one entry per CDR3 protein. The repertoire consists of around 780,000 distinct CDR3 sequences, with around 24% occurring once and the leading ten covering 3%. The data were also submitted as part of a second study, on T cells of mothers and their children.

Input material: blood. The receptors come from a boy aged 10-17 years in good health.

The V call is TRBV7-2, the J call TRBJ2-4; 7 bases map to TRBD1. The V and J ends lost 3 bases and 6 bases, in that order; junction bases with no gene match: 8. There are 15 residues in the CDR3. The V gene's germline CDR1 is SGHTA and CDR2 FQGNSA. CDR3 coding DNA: TGTGCCAGCAGCTTGGACAGGAAGTCGAGAAACATTCAGTACTTC. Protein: CASSLDRKSRNIQYF.

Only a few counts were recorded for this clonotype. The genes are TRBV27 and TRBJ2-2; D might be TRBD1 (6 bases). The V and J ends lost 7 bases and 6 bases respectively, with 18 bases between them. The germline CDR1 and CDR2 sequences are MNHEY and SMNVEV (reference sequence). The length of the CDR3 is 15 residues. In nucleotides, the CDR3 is TGTGCCAGCATCCGAACAGGGACGATCCCCGGGGAGCTGTTTTTT. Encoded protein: CASIRTGTIPGELFF.

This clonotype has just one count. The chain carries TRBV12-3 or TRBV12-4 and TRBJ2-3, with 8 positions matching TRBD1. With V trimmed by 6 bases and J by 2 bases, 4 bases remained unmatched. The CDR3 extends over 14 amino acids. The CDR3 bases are TGTGCCAGCAGGGACAGGGCCTCCACAGATACGCAGTATTTT. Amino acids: CASRDRASTDTQYF.

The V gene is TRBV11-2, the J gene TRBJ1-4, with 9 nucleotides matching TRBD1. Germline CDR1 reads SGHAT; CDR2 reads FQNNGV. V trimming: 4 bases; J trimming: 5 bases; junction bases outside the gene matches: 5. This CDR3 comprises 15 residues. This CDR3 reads CASSSRGTGNEKLFF. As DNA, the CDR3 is TGTGCCAGCAGCTCTCGAGGGACAGGGAATGAAAAACTGTTTTTT.

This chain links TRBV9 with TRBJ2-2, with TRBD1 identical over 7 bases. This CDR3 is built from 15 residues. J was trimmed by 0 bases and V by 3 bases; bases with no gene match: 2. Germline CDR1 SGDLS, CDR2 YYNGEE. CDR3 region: CASSATGANTGELFF. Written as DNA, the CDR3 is TGTGCCAGCAGCGCCACAGGGGCGAACACCGGGGAGCTGTTTTTT.

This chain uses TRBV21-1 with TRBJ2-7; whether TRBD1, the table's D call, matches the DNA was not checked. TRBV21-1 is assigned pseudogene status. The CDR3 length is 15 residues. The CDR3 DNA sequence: TGTGCCAGCAGCACCTCCGGTCCCATTAAGAAAGAGCAGTACTTC. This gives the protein CASSTSGPIKKEQYF.

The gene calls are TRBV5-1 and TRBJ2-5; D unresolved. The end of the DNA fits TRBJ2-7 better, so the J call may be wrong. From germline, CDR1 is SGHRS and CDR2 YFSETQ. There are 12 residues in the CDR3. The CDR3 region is CASSYDNYEQYF. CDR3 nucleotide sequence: TGCGCCAGCAGCTATGATAACTACGAGCAGTACTTC.

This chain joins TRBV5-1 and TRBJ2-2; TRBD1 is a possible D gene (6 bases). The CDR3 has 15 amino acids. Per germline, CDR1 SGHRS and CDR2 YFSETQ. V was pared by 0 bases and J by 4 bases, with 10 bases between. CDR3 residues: CASSLAGRGTGELFF. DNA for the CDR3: TGCGCCAGCAGCTTGGCCGGCAGGGGCACCGGGGAGCTGTTTTTT. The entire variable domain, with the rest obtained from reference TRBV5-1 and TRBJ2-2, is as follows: KAGVTQTPRYLIKTRGQQVTLSCSPISGHRSVSWYQQTPGQGLQFLFEYFSETQRNKGNFPGRFSGRQFSNSRSEMNVSTLELGDSALYLCASSLAGRGTGELFFGEGSRLTVL.

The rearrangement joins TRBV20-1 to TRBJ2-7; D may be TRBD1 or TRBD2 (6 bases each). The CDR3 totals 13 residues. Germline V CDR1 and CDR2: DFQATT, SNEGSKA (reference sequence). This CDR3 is CSLASGAFYEQYF. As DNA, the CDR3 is TGCAGCCTCGCTTCGGGGGCTTTTTACGAGCAGTACTTC.

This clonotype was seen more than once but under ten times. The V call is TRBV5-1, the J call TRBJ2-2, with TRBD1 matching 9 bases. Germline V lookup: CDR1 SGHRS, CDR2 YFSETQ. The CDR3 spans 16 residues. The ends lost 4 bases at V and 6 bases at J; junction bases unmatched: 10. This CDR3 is CASSLRQGDLPGELFF. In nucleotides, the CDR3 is TGCGCCAGCAGCCTCCGACAGGGGGACTTACCCGGGGAGCTGTTTTTT.

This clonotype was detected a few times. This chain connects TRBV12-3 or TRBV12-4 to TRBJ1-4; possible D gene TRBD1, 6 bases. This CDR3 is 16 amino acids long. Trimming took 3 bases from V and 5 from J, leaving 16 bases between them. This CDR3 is CASSFRLGQGNEKLFF. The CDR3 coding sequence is TGTGCCAGCAGTTTCAGGCTCGGGCAGGGGAATGAAAAACTGTTTTTT.

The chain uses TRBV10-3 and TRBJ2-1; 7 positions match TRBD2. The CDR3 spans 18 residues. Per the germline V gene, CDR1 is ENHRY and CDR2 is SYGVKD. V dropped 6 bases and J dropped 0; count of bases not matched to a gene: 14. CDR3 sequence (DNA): TGTGCCATCAGCCGAGAGGGGAGGGGCCCCAGCTCCTACAATGAGCAGTTCTTC. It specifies CAISREGRGPSSYNEQFF.

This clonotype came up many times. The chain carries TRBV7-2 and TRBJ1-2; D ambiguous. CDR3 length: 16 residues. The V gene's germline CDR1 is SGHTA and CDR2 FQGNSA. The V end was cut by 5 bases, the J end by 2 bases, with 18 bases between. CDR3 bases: TGTGCCAGCAGCCCGGGCGGACCAGGACGAAACTATGGCTACACCTTC. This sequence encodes CASSPGGPGRNYGYTF.

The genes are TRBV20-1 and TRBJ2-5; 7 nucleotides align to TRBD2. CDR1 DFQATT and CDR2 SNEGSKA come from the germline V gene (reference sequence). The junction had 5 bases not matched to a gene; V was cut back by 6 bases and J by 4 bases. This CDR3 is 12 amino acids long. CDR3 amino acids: CSAPGGTETQYF. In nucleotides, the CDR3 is TGCAGTGCCCCGGGGGGAACAGAGACCCAGTACTTC.

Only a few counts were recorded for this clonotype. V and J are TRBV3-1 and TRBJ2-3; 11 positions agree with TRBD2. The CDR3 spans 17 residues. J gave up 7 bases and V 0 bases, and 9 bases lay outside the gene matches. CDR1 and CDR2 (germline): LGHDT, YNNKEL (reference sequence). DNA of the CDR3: TGTGCCAGCAGCCAAGATTTAGCGGGGGGGCCTCGAAATACGCAGTATTTT. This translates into CASSQDLAGGPRNTQYF.

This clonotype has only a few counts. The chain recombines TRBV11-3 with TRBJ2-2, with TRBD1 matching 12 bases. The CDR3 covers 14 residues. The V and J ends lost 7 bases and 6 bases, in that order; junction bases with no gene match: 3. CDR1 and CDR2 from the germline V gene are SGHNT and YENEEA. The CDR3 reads CASTGTGGPGELFF. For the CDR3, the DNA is TGTGCCAGCACCGGGACAGGGGGCCCCGGGGAGCTGTTTTTT.

CDR3 amino acids: CASSWGERSYGYTF. The CDR3 bases are TGTGCCAGCAGCTGGGGGGAGAGAAGCTATGGCTACACCTTC. The chain carries TRBV7-9 and TRBJ1-2, with D perhaps TRBD1 (5 bases). Germline CDR1 is SEHNR and CDR2 is FQNEAQ (reference sequence). The CDR3 contains 14 residues. V was cut by 4 bases and J by 4 bases, with 13 bases left in between.

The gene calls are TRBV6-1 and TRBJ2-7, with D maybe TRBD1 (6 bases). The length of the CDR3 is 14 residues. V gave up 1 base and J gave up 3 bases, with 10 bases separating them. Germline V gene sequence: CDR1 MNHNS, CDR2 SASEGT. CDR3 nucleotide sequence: TGTGCCAGCAGTGAAGAGTGGACAGTCTACGAGCAGTACTTC. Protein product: CASSEEWTVYEQYF.

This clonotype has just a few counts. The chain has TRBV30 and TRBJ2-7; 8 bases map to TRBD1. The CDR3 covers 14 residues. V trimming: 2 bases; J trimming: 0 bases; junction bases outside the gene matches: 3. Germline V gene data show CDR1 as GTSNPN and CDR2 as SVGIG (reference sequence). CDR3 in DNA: TGTGCCTGGAGTCCCGGGACAGGCTCCTACGAGCAGTACTTC. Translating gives CAWSPGTGSYEQYF.

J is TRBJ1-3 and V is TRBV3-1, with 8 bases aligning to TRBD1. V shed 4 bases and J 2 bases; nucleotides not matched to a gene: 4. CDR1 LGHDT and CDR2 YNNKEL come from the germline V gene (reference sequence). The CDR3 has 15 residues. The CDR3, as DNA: TGTGCCAGCAGCCGACCGGACAGGGCTGGAAACACCATATATTTT. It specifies CASSRPDRAGNTIYF.

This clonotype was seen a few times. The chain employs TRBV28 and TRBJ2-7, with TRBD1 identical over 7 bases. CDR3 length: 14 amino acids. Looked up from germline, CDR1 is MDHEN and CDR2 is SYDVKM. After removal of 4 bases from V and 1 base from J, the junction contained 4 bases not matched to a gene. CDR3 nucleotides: TGTGCCAGCAGTTACGACAGGGAGTCCTACGAGCAGTACTTC. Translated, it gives CASSYDRESYEQYF.

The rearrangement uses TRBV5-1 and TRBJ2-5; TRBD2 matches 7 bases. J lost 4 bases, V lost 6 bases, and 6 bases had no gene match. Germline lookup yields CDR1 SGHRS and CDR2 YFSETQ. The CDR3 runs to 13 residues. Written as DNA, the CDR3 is TGCGCCAGCAAAAGATGGGAGGGAGAGACCCAGTACTTC. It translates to CASKRWEGETQYF. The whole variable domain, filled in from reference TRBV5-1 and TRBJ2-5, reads KAGVTQTPRYLIKTRGQQVTLSCSPISGHRSVSWYQQTPGQGLQFLFEYFSETQRNKGNFPGRFSGRQFSNSRSEMNVSTLELGDSALYLCASKRWEGETQYFGPGTRLLVL.

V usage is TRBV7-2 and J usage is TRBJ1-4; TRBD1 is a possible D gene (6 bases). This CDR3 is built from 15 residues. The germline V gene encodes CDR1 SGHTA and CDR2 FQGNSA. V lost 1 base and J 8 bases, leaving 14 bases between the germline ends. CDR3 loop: CASSLGYRVGEKLFF. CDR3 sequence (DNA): TGTGCCAGCAGCTTAGGGTACAGGGTCGGCGAAAAACTGTTTTTT.

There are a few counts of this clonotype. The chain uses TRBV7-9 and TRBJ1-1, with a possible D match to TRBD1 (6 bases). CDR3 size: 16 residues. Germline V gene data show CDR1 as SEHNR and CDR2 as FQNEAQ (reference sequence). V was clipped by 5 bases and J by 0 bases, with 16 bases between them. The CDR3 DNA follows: TGTGCCAGCAGCCCGCGCCGAGGGGGGCTGAACACTGAAGCTTTCTTT. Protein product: CASSPRRGGLNTEAFF.

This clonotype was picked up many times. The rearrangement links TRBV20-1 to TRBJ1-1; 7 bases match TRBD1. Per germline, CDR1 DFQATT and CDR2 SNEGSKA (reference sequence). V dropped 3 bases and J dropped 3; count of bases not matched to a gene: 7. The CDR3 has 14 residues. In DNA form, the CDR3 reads TGCAGTGCTAGGAATCCAGGGGGAGACACTGAAGCTTTCTTT. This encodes CSARNPGGDTEAFF.

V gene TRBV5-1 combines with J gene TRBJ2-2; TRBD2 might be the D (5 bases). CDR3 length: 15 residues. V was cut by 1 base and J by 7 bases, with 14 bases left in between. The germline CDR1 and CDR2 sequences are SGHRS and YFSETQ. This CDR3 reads CASSLQLDGVGELFF. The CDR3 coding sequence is TGCGCCAGCAGCTTGCAACTAGATGGGGTCGGGGAGCTGTTTTTT. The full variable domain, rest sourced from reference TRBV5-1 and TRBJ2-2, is KAGVTQTPRYLIKTRGQQVTLSCSPISGHRSVSWYQQTPGQGLQFLFEYFSETQRNKGNFPGRFSGRQFSNSRSEMNVSTLELGDSALYLCASSLQLDGVGELFFGEGSRLTVL.